One sample yielded the 32 T cell receptor beta chains listed below, sequenced in a study of T cells in pancreatic ductal adenocarcinoma. The selected patients with pancreatic ductal adenocarcinoma had surgery but no neoadjuvant therapy. The table came from immunoSEQ multiplex PCR; TCRdb's copy has only in-frame clones and leaves some out. This table has 10,000 to 15,000 clones, more than 80% appearing once. Sequenced: PBMCs. Receptors were obtained from a human donor with pancreatic ductal adenocarcinoma.

The genes are TRBV27 and TRBJ2-3, with 8 positions matching TRBD2. The CDR3 runs to 16 residues. Per the germline V gene, CDR1 is MNHEY and CDR2 is SMNVEV (reference sequence). The V segment lost 4 bases and the J segment 2 bases; nucleotides outside the gene matches: 8. For the CDR3, the DNA is TGTGCCAGCAGTTCGCTACTAGCGGCCCTCACAGATACGCAGTATTTT. It translates to CASSSLLAALTDTQYF.

CDR3 in amino acids: CASSLAGAGETQYF. The CDR3 DNA reads as TGTGCCAGCAGCTTAGCGGGAGCGGGGGAGACCCAGTACTTC. The chain combines TRBV7-9 with TRBJ2-5; 7 positions match TRBD2. The CDR3 has 14 residues. The V gene end was trimmed by 0 bases and the J gene end by 5 bases; junction bases not matched to a gene: 3. Germline CDR1 reads SEHNR; CDR2 reads FQNEAQ (reference sequence).

This clone was seen more than once but under ten times. The chain couples TRBV7-9 to TRBJ1-2, with D hard to call. This CDR3 is built from 15 residues. V shed 1 base and J shed 6 bases, with 15 bases lying between them. In germline, CDR1 is SEHNR, CDR2 FQNEAQ (reference sequence). CDR3 residues: CASSLGVVSSDGYTF. Written as DNA, the CDR3 is TGTGCCAGCAGCTTAGGAGTAGTCAGCTCGGATGGCTACACCTTC.

The V gene is TRBV2, the J gene TRBJ2-1, with 9 bases that match TRBD2. This CDR3 has 14 residues. CDR1 SNHLY and CDR2 FYNNEI come from the germline V gene. V shed 0 bases and J 14 bases; nucleotides not matched to a gene: 8. The CDR3 nucleotides read TGTGCCAGCAGTGAAGCCCAATTAGCGGGAGTAAAGTTCTTC. This sequence encodes CASSEAQLAGVKFF. Full variable domain (missing parts from reference TRBV2 and TRBJ2-1): EPEVTQTPSHQVTQMGQEVILRCVPISNHLYFYWYRQILGQKVEFLVSFYNNEISEKSEIFDDQFSVERPDGSNFTLKIRSTKLEDSAMYFCASSEAQLAGVKFFGPGTRLTVL.

The sample holds a few counts of this clone. The chain employs TRBV4-1 and TRBJ2-2; D call uncertain. The CDR3 is 12 amino acids. CDR1 MGHRA and CDR2 YSYEKL come from the germline V gene. The V gene lost 7 bases and the J gene lost 8 bases, with 11 bases spanning the gap. Here the CDR3 DNA reads TGCGCCAGCACGGACGGGTTAGGGGAGCTGTTTTTT. Its protein product is CASTDGLGELFF.

CDR3 amino acids: CACTGTDGTGELFF. The CDR3 region has the DNA TGTGCCTGCACCGGGACAGACGGTACCGGGGAGCTGTTTTTT. The chain uses TRBV6-1 and TRBJ2-2; 7 nucleotides line up with TRBD1. The CDR3 length is 14 residues. Germline V gives CDR1 MNHNS, CDR2 SASEGT. Losses at the gene ends were 11 bases for V and 5 bases for J; bases not matched to a gene: 11.

J is TRBJ1-2 and V is TRBV5-6; 9 bases are shared with TRBD1. This CDR3 has 15 amino acids. CDR1 and CDR2 from the germline V gene are SGHDT and YYEEEE. J gave up 5 bases and V 4 bases, and 9 bases lay outside the gene matches. In DNA form, the CDR3 reads TGTGCCAGCAGCCGAAGACAGGACAGGGGATATGGCTACACCTTC. Translated: CASSRRQDRGYGYTF.

CDR3 coding DNA: TGTGCCAGTAGTATAGGACAGGTAGGCTACGAGCAGTACTTC. Translated: CASSIGQVGYEQYF. J is TRBJ2-7 and V is TRBV19, with D maybe TRBD1 (6 bases). The V end was cut by 1 base, the J end by 3 bases, with 10 bases between. This CDR3 spans 14 amino acids. Germline CDR1 is LNHDA and CDR2 is SQIVND (reference sequence).

A single count supports this clone. J is TRBJ2-5 and V is TRBV2, with 8 nucleotides matching TRBD1. V was clipped by 5 bases and J by 0 bases; unmatched bases: 5. From germline, CDR1 is SNHLY and CDR2 FYNNEI. This CDR3 comprises 15 residues. CDR3 DNA: TGTGCCAGCAGTTTGACAGGGGCCAACCAAGAGACCCAGTACTTC. The encoded protein is CASSLTGANQETQYF.

V usage is TRBV6-5 and J usage is TRBJ2-7; no clear D gene. The CDR3 runs to 13 residues. CDR1 is MNHEY, CDR2 SVGAGI, per germline. V dropped 7 bases and J dropped 3 bases, with 13 bases sitting between them. The CDR3 is CASNPSRSYEQYF. As DNA, the CDR3 is TGTGCCAGCAACCCCTCGCGTAGCTACGAGCAGTACTTC.

CDR3 protein: CASSWTLNTEAFF. The CDR3 DNA sequence: TGTGCCAGCAGCTGGACTCTGAACACTGAAGCTTTCTTT. The chain couples TRBV6-5 to TRBJ1-1; no firm D call. This CDR3 has 13 residues. V lost 6 bases to trimming and J lost 0 bases, with 8 bases between them. CDR1 and CDR2 from the germline V gene are MNHEY and SVGAGI.

This sequence joins TRBV7-2 and TRBJ2-3; D remains unclear. Germline CDR1 reads SGHTA; CDR2 reads FQGNSA. The CDR3 is 13 residues long. Trimming stripped 2 bases from V and 9 bases from J, with 12 bases between. The CDR3 nucleotides are TGTGCCAGCAGCTTAATCGAGGACGGGACGCAGTATTTT. Encoded protein: CASSLIEDGTQYF.

The chain is built from TRBV11-2 and TRBJ2-1; TRBD2 matches at 12 bases. V lost 2 bases and J lost 7; bases outside the gene matches: 3. Per the germline V gene, CDR1 is SGHAT and CDR2 is FQNNGV. CDR3 length: 15 amino acids. As DNA, the CDR3 is TGTGCCAGCAGCTTATTAACTAGCGGGAGGAATGAGCAGTTCTTC. Translating it yields CASSLLTSGRNEQFF.

This clone appeared a few times. Additional DNA sequences in this sample encode the identical CDR3. The V and J genes are TRBV5-1 and TRBJ1-3, with 8 bases aligning to TRBD1. The CDR3 length is 14 residues. With 4 bases clipped from V and 4 bases from J, the junction kept 4 bases outside the gene matches. Germline CDR1 is SGHRS and CDR2 is YFSETQ. This CDR3 is CASSPTGGGNTIYF. Here the CDR3 DNA reads TGCGCCAGCAGCCCTACAGGGGGAGGAAACACCATATATTTT. Together with reference TRBV5-1 and TRBJ1-3, the CDR3 gives the full variable domain: KAGVTQTPRYLIKTRGQQVTLSCSPISGHRSVSWYQQTPGQGLQFLFEYFSETQRNKGNFPGRFSGRQFSNSRSEMNVSTLELGDSALYLCASSPTGGGNTIYFGEGSWLTVV.

In regard to this clone: The identical CDR3 is also encoded by other nucleotide sequences in the sample. The chain recombines TRBV4-2 with TRBJ2-3; D is perhaps TRBD1 (6 bases). Per germline, CDR1 LGHNA and CDR2 YNFKEQ. The V and J ends lost 3 bases and 1 base respectively, with 14 bases between them. The CDR3 covers 16 residues. The CDR3 bases are TGTGCCAGCAGCCAGTTACAGGGCGGTGGCACAGATACGCAGTATTTT. This sequence encodes CASSQLQGGGTDTQYF.

The chain joins TRBV5-6 to TRBJ2-7, with TRBD1 identical over 10 bases. Germline V gene data show CDR1 as SGHDT and CDR2 as YYEEEE. The junction had 2 bases not matched to a gene; V was cut back by 3 bases and J by 5 bases. The CDR3 length is 13 residues. The CDR3 here is CASSWDRGHEQYF. CDR3 in DNA: TGTGCCAGCAGCTGGGACAGGGGCCACGAGCAGTACTTC.

This chain joins TRBV5-1 and TRBJ2-3; D is unclear. CDR3 size: 17 residues. The germline V gene has CDR1 SGHRS and CDR2 YFSETQ. Trimming took off 1 base at V and 1 base at J, with 16 bases between the two ends. CDR3 region: CASSLTFSNMGTDTQYF. As DNA, the CDR3 is TGCGCCAGCAGCTTGACTTTTTCCAACATGGGCACAGATACGCAGTATTTT. Using reference TRBV5-1 and TRBJ2-3 for the parts outside the CDR3, the full variable domain is KAGVTQTPRYLIKTRGQQVTLSCSPISGHRSVSWYQQTPGQGLQFLFEYFSETQRNKGNFPGRFSGRQFSNSRSEMNVSTLELGDSALYLCASSLTFSNMGTDTQYFGPGTRLTVL.

The chain links TRBV14 to TRBJ1-1, with D possibly TRBD1 on 5 matching bases. V was clipped by 1 base and J by 0 bases, with 12 bases between them. Germline V gene data show CDR1 as SGHDN and CDR2 as FVKESK. This CDR3 has 16 amino acids. CDR3 coding DNA: TGTGCCAGCAGCCAAGGTTGGGGCCGCATGAACACTGAAGCTTTCTTT. Residues: CASSQGWGRMNTEAFF.

This chain joins TRBV30 and TRBJ2-5; D is possibly TRBD1 (6 bases). The germline gives CDR1 GTSNPN, CDR2 SVGIG (reference sequence). The CDR3 extends over 12 amino acids. Trimming took off 3 bases at V and 9 bases at J, with 14 bases between the two ends. The CDR3 sequence is CAWRTGGQPQYF. CDR3 in DNA: TGTGCCTGGAGGACAGGAGGTCAGCCCCAGTACTTC.

This clone has just one count. The rearrangement joins TRBV5-6 to TRBJ1-5; D call uncertain. The CDR3 runs 15 residues. V was shortened by 2 bases and J by 3 bases, with 12 bases between the two germline ends. Germline CDR1 reads SGHDT; CDR2 reads YYEEEE. Here the CDR3 DNA reads TGTGCCAGCAGCTTCTCTCCGGGCTACAATCAGCCCCAGCATTTT. Its protein is CASSFSPGYNQPQHF.

This clone has only a few counts. This sequence joins TRBV11-3 and TRBJ2-3; 7 nucleotides match TRBD2. J lost 2 bases, V lost 3 bases, and 8 bases had no gene match. The V gene's germline CDR1 is SGHNT and CDR2 YENEEA. The CDR3 has 16 residues. The CDR3 region is CASSFGLADYTDTQYF. CDR3 in DNA: TGTGCCAGCAGCTTCGGGCTAGCGGATTACACAGATACGCAGTATTTT. The entire variable domain, with the rest obtained from reference TRBV11-3 and TRBJ2-3, is as follows: EAGVVQSPRYKIIEKKQPVAFWCNPISGHNTLYWYLQNLGQGPELLIRYENEEAVDDSQLPKDRFSAERLKGVDSTLKIQPAELGDSAVYLCASSFGLADYTDTQYFGPGTRLTVL.

This sequence joins TRBV14 and TRBJ2-7; 11 bases fit TRBD2. Trimming at V came to 1 base and at J to 6 bases, leaving 8 bases not matched to a gene. The CDR3 is 16 amino acids. Germline V lookup: CDR1 SGHDN, CDR2 FVKESK. The CDR3 is CASSQVLAGGSGEQYF. The CDR3 DNA reads as TGTGCCAGCAGCCAAGTCCTAGCGGGGGGATCGGGCGAGCAGTACTTC.

This chain links TRBV30 with TRBJ2-7, with TRBD2 as a possible D gene (6 bases). The CDR3 is 12 residues long. Deletions cut 8 bases from V and 7 bases from J, with 18 bases between. CDR1 and CDR2 from the germline V gene are GTSNPN and SVGIG (reference sequence). The CDR3 DNA sequence: TGTGCCCGCGACGGGACGGGAGAAGAGCAGTACTTC. It is translated as CARDGTGEEQYF.

This chain connects TRBV7-6 to TRBJ2-3; 8 positions agree with TRBD1. This CDR3 spans 15 amino acids. Germline CDR1 reads SGHVS; CDR2 reads FNYEAQ. V was clipped by 4 bases and J by 5 bases; unmatched bases: 8. Here the CDR3 DNA reads TGTGCCAGCAGCTCGAGGACAGGGTTGGAAGATACGCAGTATTTT. It translates to CASSSRTGLEDTQYF. Together with reference TRBV7-6 and TRBJ2-3, the CDR3 gives the full variable domain: GAGVSQSPRYKVTKRGQDVALRCDPISGHVSLYWYRQALGQGPEFLTYFNYEAQQDKSGLPNDRFSAERPEGSISTLTIQRTEQRDSAMYRCASSSRTGLEDTQYFGPGTRLTVL.

J is TRBJ2-1 and V is TRBV4-1; D gene uncertain. The CDR3 is 16 amino acids. Trimming stripped 1 base from V and 1 base from J, with 11 bases between. Germline CDR1 reads MGHRA; CDR2 reads YSYEKL. The CDR3 here is CASSQVDLISYNEQFF. The CDR3 DNA reads TGCGCCAGCAGCCAAGTAGACCTTATTTCCTACAATGAGCAGTTCTTC.

This chain uses TRBV5-1 with TRBJ2-2, with a tentative D call TRBD2 (6 bases). The CDR3 loop spans 16 amino acids. With 4 bases removed from V and 0 bases from J, the gap between germline ends came to 13 bases. CDR1 is SGHRS, CDR2 YFSETQ, per germline. CDR3 nucleotides: TGCGCCAGCAGCACCCTGGGGAGGTCGAACACCGGGGAGCTGTTTTTT. Its translation: CASSTLGRSNTGELFF.

The chain links TRBV2 to TRBJ2-7, with D tentatively TRBD2 (5 bases). Germline V gene data show CDR1 as SNHLY and CDR2 as FYNNEI. V lost 5 bases to trimming and J lost 7 bases, with 15 bases between them. The CDR3 has 13 residues. The CDR3 nucleotides are TGTGCCAGCAGTACATTAGCCGGAGGTGAGCAGTACTTC. It translates to CASSTLAGGEQYF.

The chain is built from TRBV27 and TRBJ1-1; D unclear. Germline-derived CDR1 and CDR2 are MNHEY and SMNVEV (reference sequence). Trimming cost V 5 bases and J 8 bases, with 12 bases left between them. This CDR3 has 12 residues. The DNA of the CDR3 is TGTGCCAGCAGTCTTGAGCGCATAGAAGCTTTCTTT. As protein: CASSLERIEAFF.

The rearrangement uses TRBV10-3 and TRBJ2-7; possible D gene TRBD1, 5 bases. Germline V lookup: CDR1 ENHRY, CDR2 SYGVKD. This CDR3 spans 16 amino acids. V was trimmed by 0 bases and J by 0 bases, leaving 12 bases between them. The CDR3 sequence: CAISESLGRVSYEQYF. CDR3 coding DNA: TGTGCCATCAGTGAGTCACTGGGCAGGGTCTCCTACGAGCAGTACTTC.

V is TRBV5-1 and J is TRBJ2-5, with TRBD2 matching 7 bases. Germline lookup yields CDR1 SGHRS and CDR2 YFSETQ. The CDR3 consists of 15 residues. V shed 0 bases and J 4 bases; nucleotides not matched to a gene: 6. The CDR3 region is CASSLGASGGETQYF. DNA for the CDR3: TGCGCCAGCAGCTTGGGAGCTTCGGGGGGAGAGACCCAGTACTTC.

J is TRBJ1-4 and V is TRBV6-1; D remains ambiguous. This CDR3 has 15 amino acids. The germline CDR1 and CDR2 sequences are MNHNS and SASEGT. The V and J ends lost 0 bases and 5 bases respectively, with 10 bases between them. The CDR3 region has the DNA TGTGCCAGCAGTGAAGCTTCCGGCGGGAATGAAAAACTGTTTTTT. It codes for CASSEASGGNEKLFF.

V usage is TRBV19 and J usage is TRBJ2-5; 8 bases line up with TRBD1. Looked up from germline, CDR1 is LNHDA and CDR2 is SQIVND (reference sequence). Germline trimming cut 3 bases from V and 13 bases from J; bases unmatched to any gene: 10. The CDR3 spans 13 residues. The DNA of the CDR3 is TGTGCCAGTAGTATGTTTTGGGGACAGGTCTTGTACTTC. It is translated as CASSMFWGQVLYF.